This T cell receptor (beta chain) was documented in a study of monozygotic twins with inflammatory bowel disease. Study findings and constraints: Backing was not found for a single strong signal or clonotype associated with IBD.

Reanalyzing the 5' RACE reads, TCRdb keeps one entry per CDR3 protein, without DNA. This repertoire includes some 160,000 distinct CDR3 sequences. Germline CDR1 and CDR2: SEHNR and FQNEAQ (reference sequence). The CDR3 covers 14 residues. Comments on this clonotype: As yet, its antigen is unknown.

The sequencing input was blood. The sequence derives from a human donor with ulcerative colitis or Crohn's disease, or a healthy co-twin of an affected twin (not recorded which). This chain links TRBV7-9 with TRBJ2-7; as DNA is missing, the TRBD2 call by TCRdb cannot be tested. The CDR3 region is CASSTWEQEDEQYF.